These T cell receptor beta chains were read from a single sample in a study of identical twins. TCRdb ran MiXCR on the 5' RACE reads and lists one entry per CDR3 protein. Of roughly 250,000 distinct CDR3 sequences listed, roughly 7.5% are singletons. This sample was also put to use in a study of yellow fever vaccine responses in identical twins.

Sequenced material: CD8+ T cells sorted from blood. These receptors were obtained from a woman aged 18-29 years in good health. Both conserved end residues are part of each CDR3. D genes are given only for firm matches. Clone size is not always given. Where it is, it says once, few, many or a class for expanded clones.

TRBD2 | TRBJ2-1 | many | TRBV7-6 | TGTGCCAGCAGTTCCGGACTAGCGGGAGTCTATGAGCAGTTCTTC | CASSSGLAGVYEQFF
NA | TRBJ1-4 | many | TRBV7-9 | TGTGCCAGCAGCCCCCAACTCGGCGCAGGGCTGTCCGAAAAACTGTTTTTT | CASSPQLGAGLSEKLFF
TRBD1 | TRBJ2-7 | few | TRBV12-3/TRBV12-4 | TGTGCCAGCAGTTTCAACAGGGGAAACGAGCAGTACTTC | CASSFNRGNEQYF
TRBD1 | TRBJ2-1 | few | TRBV28 | TGTGCCAGCAGTTCCAAGGGGGCCTACCTCCTTAGCTCCTACAATGAGCAGTTCTTC | CASSSKGAYLLSSYNEQFF
TRBD2 | TRBJ2-1 | few | TRBV9 | TGTGCCAGCAGCCTAGCGGTCTCCTACAATGAGCAGTTCTTC | CASSLAVSYNEQFF
NA | TRBJ2-1 | NA | TRBV4-1 | TGCGCCAGCAGCCCGAACAGAGGGTCCTACAATGAGCAGTTCTTC | CASSPNRGSYNEQFF
NA | TRBJ2-7 | NA | TRBV6-6 | TGTGCCAGCAGTTACTCCAAGGTTTACGAGCAGTACTTC | CASSYSKVYEQYF
TRBD1 | TRBJ2-4 | many | TRBV28 | TGTGCCAGCAGATTAGGGACAGGGGAATATAAAAACATTCAGTACTTC | CASRLGTGEYKNIQYF
NA | TRBJ2-7 | few | TRBV24-1 | TGTGCCACCAGCCCCGGGACCGCCTACGAGCAGTACTTC | CATSPGTAYEQYF
NA | TRBJ2-2 | many | TRBV10-2 | TGCGCCAGCAGAAGTGGGGGGTTCGACACCGGGGAGCTGTTTTTT | CASRSGGFDTGELFF
NA | TRBJ2-6 | many | TRBV3-1 | TGTGCCAGCACCGGGGACGGATACTCTGGGGCCAACGTCCTGACTTTC | CASTGDGYSGANVLTF
NA | TRBJ1-1 | few | TRBV7-9 | TGTGCCAGCAGCTTCGAGGGGAAAGAAGCTTTCTTT | CASSFEGKEAFF
NA | TRBJ2-5 | few | TRBV28 | TGTGCCAGCACCCAACTAGGCGAAGAGACCCAGTACTTC | CASTQLGEETQYF
TRBD2 | TRBJ2-1 | few | TRBV6-1 | TGTGCCAGCAGTGAACTCGCGGGAGGGGAGATAAATGAGCAGTTCTTC | CASSELAGGEINEQFF
NA | TRBJ2-2 | many | TRBV28 | TGTGCCAGCAGTTCGACACGTATCACCGGGGAGCTGTTTTTT | CASSSTRITGELFF